The 15 T cell receptor beta chains in this list originate from one sample, sequenced in a study of cytomegalovirus exposure and HLA in healthy donors (dated 2017 in TCRdb). The protocol used for the library was the immunoSEQ multiplex PCR assay. A mixture of 60 forward primers for TCR Vbeta segments and 13 reverse primers for TCR Jbeta segments was used in the multiplex PCR. Held by TCRdb, this immuneACCESS table contains in-frame sequences only and omits some clones. Under half of the omission traces to an unresolved V gene where checked; the cause of the rest is unknown. This sample holds about 100,000 clones; around 77% were observed only once. The top ten clonotypes cover under 8.5% of the sample. Sequences were obtained from PBMCs. The receptors were sampled from a man aged 30-40 years in good health and CMV-seronegative.

The gene calls are TRBV2 and TRBJ2-7, with D perhaps matching TRBD2 (6 bases). The CDR3 covers 14 residues. Per germline, CDR1 SNHLY and CDR2 FYNNEI. Trimming left V 6 bases short and J 0 bases short, with 12 bases between. CDR3 sequence: CASRTGLTSYEQYF. CDR3 in DNA: TGTGCCAGCAGAACGGGACTTACCTCCTACGAGCAGTACTTC. The variable domain in full, with the rest retrieved from reference TRBV2 and TRBJ2-7, is EPEVTQTPSHQVTQMGQEVILRCVPISNHLYFYWYRQILGQKVEFLVSFYNNEISEKSEIFDDQFSVERPDGSNFTLKIRSTKLEDSAMYFCASRTGLTSYEQYFGPGTRLTVT.

This chain's CDR3 is CAWSVQDRIEAFF. In DNA, the CDR3 is TGTGCCTGGAGTGTACAGGACCGCATTGAAGCTTTCTTT. The V and J genes are TRBV30 and TRBJ1-1, with a tentative D call TRBD1 (5 bases). The V end lost 0 bases, the J end lost 7 bases, and 12 bases lay between the germline ends. The CDR3 has 13 amino acids. Germline CDR1 and CDR2: GTSNPN and SVGIG (reference sequence). The whole variable domain, filled in from reference TRBV30 and TRBJ1-1, reads SQTIHQWPATLVQPVGSPLSLECTVEGTSNPNLYWYRQAAGRGLQLLFYSVGIGQISSEVPQNLSASRPQDRQFILSSKKLLLSDSGFYLCAWSVQDRIEAFFGQGTRLTVV.

The table lists this clone with a few counts. The V gene is TRBV10-1, the J gene TRBJ2-7; 8 bases are shared with TRBD2. CDR1 is WNHNN and CDR2 is SYGVQD in the germline V gene (reference sequence). The CDR3 totals 15 residues. The V and J ends lost 7 bases and 5 bases, in that order; junction bases with no gene match: 13. CDR3 loop: CASIKLAEIRHEQYF. The CDR3 region has the DNA TGCGCCAGCATCAAACTAGCGGAGATTCGCCACGAGCAGTACTTC.

CDR3 residues: CASSPRTGGRNEQFF. CDR3 nucleotides: TGTGCCAGCAGCCCCCGTACGGGGGGCCGAAATGAGCAGTTCTTC. This rearrangement joins TRBV14 to TRBJ2-1; weak D call: TRBD2 (7 bases). Trimming stripped 4 bases from V and 7 bases from J, with 17 bases between. The CDR3 runs 15 residues. The germline V gene has CDR1 SGHDN and CDR2 FVKESK.

The chain is built from TRBV9 and TRBJ2-2, with 7 bases fitting TRBD2. The germline CDR1 and CDR2 sequences are SGDLS and YYNGEE. The CDR3 runs to 19 residues. Losses at the gene ends were 4 bases for V and 6 bases for J; bases not matched to a gene: 21. The DNA of the CDR3 is TGTGCCAGCAGCACCCGCGGCGGGGGAGGGCAAATTAAAGCCGGGGAGCTGTTTTTT. Translating gives CASSTRGGGGQIKAGELFF.

The CDR3 region is CASTRGVDYGYTF. Written as DNA, the CDR3 is TGTGCCAGCACACGGGGTGTCGACTATGGCTACACCTTC. The chain recombines TRBV2 with TRBJ1-2; no clear D gene. This CDR3 comprises 13 residues. The V and J ends lost 7 bases and 3 bases respectively, with 12 bases between them. The germline CDR1 and CDR2 sequences are SNHLY and FYNNEI.

V gene TRBV14 combines with J gene TRBJ1-6, with 9 positions matching TRBD1. Trimming removed 3 bases from V and 4 bases from J; junction bases left unmatched: 10. This CDR3 comprises 18 residues. The germline CDR1 and CDR2 sequences are SGHDN and FVKESK. CDR3 in DNA: TGTGCCAGCAGCCAGAGGACCGGGACAGGGAGTTATAATTCACCCCTCCACTTT. Protein: CASSQRTGTGSYNSPLHF.

The chain links TRBV7-9 to TRBJ1-2, with 8 bases aligning to TRBD1. In germline, CDR1 is SEHNR, CDR2 FQNEAQ (reference sequence). CDR3 length equals 14 residues. V shed 5 bases and J 7 bases; nucleotides not matched to a gene: 9. CDR3 nucleotide sequence: TGTGCCAGCAGCGAGGACAGGGAGATAGGTGGCTACACCTTC. Residues: CASSEDREIGGYTF. Supplemented by reference TRBV7-9 and TRBJ1-2, the full variable domain reads DTGVSQNPRHKITKRGQNVTFRCDPISEHNRLYWYRQTLGQGPEFLTYFQNEAQLEKSRLLSDRFSAERPKGSFSTLEIQRTEQGDSAMYLCASSEDREIGGYTFGSGTRLTVV.

The V and J genes are TRBV5-1 and TRBJ2-4; no clear D. CDR1 SGHRS and CDR2 YFSETQ come from the germline V gene. Trimming stripped 1 base from V and 6 bases from J, with 17 bases between. The CDR3 is 16 residues long. CDR3 protein: CASSLISRSGGNIQYF. The CDR3 bases are TGCGCCAGCAGCTTGATATCGCGATCCGGTGGAAACATTCAGTACTTC.

This clone was observed a single time. The chain is built from TRBV28 and TRBJ1-1; the D is unclear. Trimming removed 5 bases at V and 1 base at J, with 5 bases between. This CDR3 has 12 amino acids. Germline V lookup: CDR1 MDHEN, CDR2 SYDVKM. CDR3 loop: CASSPQNTEAFF. The CDR3 DNA reads TGTGCCAGCAGTCCCCAGAACACTGAAGCTTTCTTT.

V usage is TRBV19 and J usage is TRBJ1-2, with 10 bases fitting TRBD1. V shed 4 bases and J 4 bases; nucleotides not matched to a gene: 12. CDR3 length: 17 residues. The germline V gene encodes CDR1 LNHDA and CDR2 SQIVND (reference sequence). CDR3 residues: CASSTGTGALLGYGYTF. The CDR3 DNA follows: TGTGCCAGTAGTACTGGGACAGGGGCCCTCTTGGGCTATGGCTACACCTTC.

The CDR3 here is CASRNSFYGGRTGELFF. In nucleotides, the CDR3 is TGTGCCAGCAGAAACTCTTTCTATGGGGGCCGGACCGGGGAGCTGTTTTTT. The chain couples TRBV6-9 to TRBJ2-2; D might be TRBD1 (6 bases). The length of the CDR3 is 17 residues. Trimming removed 6 bases from V and 5 bases from J, with 22 bases in between. Germline V gene sequence: CDR1 MNHGY, CDR2 SVAAGI.

The chain employs TRBV7-2 and TRBJ1-2, with a tentative D call TRBD1 (6 bases). V lost 4 bases, J lost 2 bases, and 11 bases lay in between. The CDR3 loop spans 14 amino acids. CDR1 is SGHTA and CDR2 is FQGNSA in the germline V gene. The CDR3 loop is CASSSDSRNYGYTF. Written as DNA, the CDR3 is TGTGCCAGCAGCTCGGACAGCCGAAACTATGGCTACACCTTC.

This clone has more than one count but fewer than ten. V and J are TRBV5-8 and TRBJ2-5; 10 positions match TRBD1. V lost 0 bases, J lost 5 bases, and 7 bases stayed unmatched. The CDR3 extends over 16 amino acids. Germline values: CDR1 SGHTS, CDR2 YDEGEE. The CDR3 loop reads CASSLEGTGVGETQYF. CDR3 sequence (DNA): TGTGCCAGCAGCTTGGAGGGGACAGGGGTTGGGGAGACCCAGTACTTC.

The gene calls are TRBV7-3 and TRBJ2-3; D ambiguous. V lost 2 bases, J lost 3 bases, and 6 bases lay in between. CDR3 length: 13 amino acids. Germline CDR1 is SGHTA and CDR2 is FQGTGA. DNA for the CDR3: TGTGCCAGCAGCTTAGTTCAGACAGATACGCAGTATTTT. Its protein is CASSLVQTDTQYF. The variable domain in full, completed from reference TRBV7-3 and TRBJ2-3, reads GAGVSQTPSNKVTEKGKYVELRCDPISGHTALYWYRQSLGQGPEFLIYFQGTGAADDSGLPNDRFFAVRPEGSVSTLKIQRTERGDSAVYLCASSLVQTDTQYFGPGTRLTVL.